This T cell receptor (beta chain) was documented in a study of T cells in localized non-small cell lung cancer. Profiling relied on immunoSEQ multiplex PCR, and the TCRdb table lists in-frame clones only, not all of them. The profile covers 100,000 to 150,000 clones, with more than 70% appearing a single time and around 1.7% taken by the ten largest. The receptor was isolated from a female donor of 60 years or more with stage I lung adenocarcinoma. Sequencing was performed on peripheral blood, taken before any cancer treatment.

The CDR3 loop reads CASKGARPEKLFF. The CDR3 DNA is TGTGCCAGCAAGGGGGCGCGACCCGAAAAACTGTTTTTT. The V call is TRBV28, the J call TRBJ1-4; 7 positions agree with TRBD1. Germline V gene lookup returns CDR1 MDHEN and CDR2 SYDVKM. The ends lost 7 bases at V and 8 bases at J; junction bases unmatched: 7. This CDR3 has 13 amino acids.